The TCR beta chain described here comes from a study of graft-versus-host responses after intestinal transplantation. Study-level information: The recipients all started with anti-thymocyte globulin induction and then took tacrolimus and steroids for 2 to 3 years. General study results and limits: Allografts of patients with graft-donor T cell macrochimerism showed high graft-versus-host to host-versus-graft clone ratios. Recipient marrow contained GvH clones, some of which appeared first in ileum or blood. Early after transplant, HvG declines were associated with peak levels of circulating GvH clones.

The table came from immunoSEQ multiplex PCR; TCRdb's copy has only in-frame clones and leaves some out. The sample yields 95,000 to 110,000 clones, more than 85% seen once. Concerning this clone itself: Antigen unknown.

The starting material was unstimulated CD4+ T cells sorted from spleen or lymph node cells, obtained before intestinal transplant. This TCR was sampled from a human donor who received an intestinal transplant.

In DNA, the CDR3 is TGTGCCAGCAGCCCCGGGGCAGGGGAGACCCAGTACTTC. The encoded protein is CASSPGAGETQYF. The V gene is TRBV7-9, the J gene TRBJ2-5; either TRBD1 or TRBD2 may fit D (5 bases each). The CDR3 consists of 13 residues. Germline CDR1 and CDR2: SEHNR and FQNEAQ (reference sequence). V was cut by 5 bases and J by 5 bases, with 12 bases left in between.